The 2 T cell receptor beta chains in this list originate from one sample, sequenced in a study of OX40 agonist ivuxolimab in advanced cancers. Here immunoSEQ multiplex PCR was the method, and the copy in TCRdb shows in-frame clones only, minus some. The table records more than 80,000 clones, roughly nine tenths of them present only once. Sequences were derived from CD4+ or CD8+ T cells sorted from blood, sampled in a trial of the OX40 agonist ivuxolimab. The receptors were sampled from an adult with an advanced solid tumor such as melanoma, head and neck, liver or kidney cancer.

The chain employs TRBV6-5 and TRBJ2-1, with 8 bases aligning to TRBD2. The length of the CDR3 is 14 residues. V was pared by 6 bases and J by 6 bases, with 7 bases of the junction left unmatched. CDR1 MNHEY and CDR2 SVGAGI come from the germline V gene. The CDR3 DNA reads TGTGCCAGCAGGCGGGGGGACGTAACCAATGAGCAGTTCTTC. It translates to CASRRGDVTNEQFF.

The rearrangement uses TRBV25-1 and TRBJ2-2; D is undetermined. CDR3 length: 15 residues. Germline V gene sequence: CDR1 MGHDK, CDR2 SYGVNS. V lost 3 bases and J lost 2, with 10 bases in between. This chain's CDR3 is CASSDPDQNTGELFF. CDR3 bases: TGTGCCAGCAGTGACCCCGACCAAAACACCGGGGAGCTGTTTTTT.